The entry that follows covers one T cell receptor (beta chain) sequence. The antigen is not known. With 1 base removed from V and 10 bases from J, the gap between germline ends came to 11 bases. Germline CDR1 is SGHDN and CDR2 is FVKESK. The CDR3 loop spans 13 amino acids. The data are from a study of CD8 T cells in Susac syndrome. Study-level findings and limits: Expansion of Susac CD8+ clones peaked in TEMRA cells and in active patients.

Reverse transcription used roughly 0.45 to 1 ug RNA and random hexamers. Each CDR3 protein is one row after TCRdb ran MiXCR on the immunoSEQ multiplex PCR reads. In the table there are 65,000 to 100,000 distinct CDR3 sequences, around 96% of which are singletons. The sequence came from a human donor with Susac syndrome. Sequencing was performed on CD8+ T cells from PBMCs. The rearrangement links TRBV14 to TRBJ2-1; D unclear. CDR3 sequence: CASSQVFRTEQFF. The DNA of the CDR3 is TGTGCCAGCAGCCAAGTATTCCGGACGGAGCAGTTCTTC.